This is a list of T cell receptor beta chains from one sample in a study of T cell responses to AZD1222 COVID-19 vaccine. The table came from immunoSEQ multiplex PCR; TCRdb's copy has only in-frame clones and leaves some out. The sample has approximately 79,000 clones; over 75% are singletons. Sequences were derived from peripheral blood, sampled on day 0 of AZD1222 vaccination. The receptors were gathered from an adult in good health. The CDR3 runs from the conserved cysteine through the conserved F or W. D genes are given only for firm matches. Some rows have no size entry. The others give once, few or many, or a class for an expanded clone.

d_call j_call v_call clone_size cdr3_nt cdr3_aa
NA TRBJ2-5 TRBV4-2 NA TGTGCCAGCAGCCAAGAGGTCCGGAGACAAGAGACCCAGTACTTC CASSQEVRRQETQYF
NA TRBJ1-4 TRBV5-4 once TGTGCCAGCAGCTATGGACAGCCCGCAACTAATGAAAAACTGTTTTTT CASSYGQPATNEKLFF
TRBD1 TRBJ1-1 TRBV6-5 NA TGTGCCAGCAGCCTAGGACAGGGGGGGGGCACTGAAGCTTTCTTT CASSLGQGGGTEAFF
NA TRBJ2-2 TRBV18 NA TGTGCCAGCTCACCACCGGTACTCCCGGCTGGGGAGCTGTTTTTT CASSPPVLPAGELFF
NA TRBJ1-1 TRBV28 once TGTGCCAGCAGTTTGTCAATACGGCCCACTGAAGCTTTCTTT CASSLSIRPTEAFF
NA TRBJ1-4 TRBV5-1 NA TGCGCCAGCAGCTTGGTAGGGGAGAATGAAAAACTGTTTTTT CASSLVGENEKLFF
TRBD1 TRBJ1-6 TRBV7-3 NA TGTGCCAGCAGCTCCGGGACAGCGATCAATTCACCCCTCCACTTT CASSSGTAINSPLHF
NA TRBJ1-3 TRBV9 NA TGTGCCAGCAGCGTAGAAGGAACATCTGGAAACACCATATATTTT CASSVEGTSGNTIYF
NA TRBJ2-2 TRBV13 NA TGTGCCAGCCTCAGAAGGCACACCGGGGAGCTGTTTTTT CASLRRHTGELFF
NA TRBJ1-5 TRBV28 few TGTGCCAGCAGGAGGCATGCCGTCCCGTATAGCAATCAGCCCCAGCATTTT CASRRHAVPYSNQPQHF
NA TRBJ2-2 TRBV3-1/TRBV3-2 NA TGTGCCAGCAGCCCCCTTAGCGGGAACACCGGGGAGCTGTTTTTT CASSPLSGNTGELFF
NA TRBJ2-7 TRBV28 NA TGTGCCAGCAGTTACTTTTTGGGGACGGGTGGGTTCCCCGGTGTTTCGAGGTCCTACGAGCAGTACTTC CASSYFLGTGGFPGVSRSYEQYF
TRBD2 TRBJ2-1 TRBV19 NA TGTGCCAGTAGTAGCCTAGCGGGCCCGGATGAGCAGTTCTTC CASSSLAGPDEQFF
NA TRBJ1-5 TRBV12-5 medium-sized TGTGCTAGTGGTTTGGAGAATCAGCCCCAGCATTTT CASGLENQPQHF
NA TRBJ1-4 TRBV18 NA TGTGCCAGCTCATCCGGGACAATAGAAAAACTGTTTTTT CASSSGTIEKLFF
NA TRBJ2-1 TRBV7-2 NA TGTGCCAGCAGCTTAGGGGGCGGGGTAGCCATCCTATCCTACAATGAGCAGTTCTTC CASSLGGGVAILSYNEQFF
NA TRBJ2-4 TRBV2 NA TGTGCCAGCAAGTTCGGGGAAGCCAAAAACATTCAGTACTTC CASKFGEAKNIQYF
NA TRBJ2-5 TRBV5-6 NA TGTGCCAGCAGCTTGTTAGAGACCCAGTACTTC CASSLLETQYF